This T cell receptor (beta chain) was captured by sequencing in a study of monozygotic twins with inflammatory bowel disease. Details on this clonotype: Its specificity is not known.

Study-level results: Diversity of TCRbeta measured by inverse Simpson was lower in IBD patients than in healthy co-twins.

The unique tags termed UMIs, each holding a 6-nucleotide sample barcode, were added by means of template switching. Using TCRalpha and TCRbeta cDNA, the researchers carried out two nested PCRs that lasted approximately 16 and 10 cycles. TCRdb reanalyzed the 5' RACE reads and collapses them to one entry per CDR3 protein, without DNA. Its listing shows under 150,000 distinct CDR3 sequences. Germline values: CDR1 DFQATT, CDR2 SNEGSKA (reference sequence). The CDR3 spans 14 residues. The J gene is TRBJ2-7, the V gene TRBV20-1; with no DNA, the TCRdb D assignment of TRBD2 cannot be verified. The source of this sequence is a human donor with ulcerative colitis or Crohn's disease, or a healthy co-twin of an affected twin (not recorded which). Sample: blood. CDR3 sequence: CSASLAGNLYEQYF.